This T cell receptor (beta chain) was obtained from a study of blood T cell repertoires in COVID-19. The authors' processing: From reference gene primer amplification, estimates of nucleated cell counts were derived. Measured with immunoSEQ multiplex PCR; TCRdb has only the in-frame clones, and not every one. For V, J and clone size, that table is used; D and trimming come from the DNA. The sample has about 300,000 clones, about 91% seen once. The origin of this receptor is a woman in her 30s who had recovered from COVID-19. The specimen sequenced was peripheral blood.

CDR3 residues: CASSFRGAGYTF. The CDR3 DNA follows: TGTGCCAGCAGTTTCCGGGGGGCCGGCTACACCTTC. The chain carries TRBV12-3 or TRBV12-4 and TRBJ1-2; TRBD1 is a possible D gene (6 bases). Trimming stripped 3 bases from V and 8 bases from J, with 10 bases between. This CDR3 is 12 amino acids long.